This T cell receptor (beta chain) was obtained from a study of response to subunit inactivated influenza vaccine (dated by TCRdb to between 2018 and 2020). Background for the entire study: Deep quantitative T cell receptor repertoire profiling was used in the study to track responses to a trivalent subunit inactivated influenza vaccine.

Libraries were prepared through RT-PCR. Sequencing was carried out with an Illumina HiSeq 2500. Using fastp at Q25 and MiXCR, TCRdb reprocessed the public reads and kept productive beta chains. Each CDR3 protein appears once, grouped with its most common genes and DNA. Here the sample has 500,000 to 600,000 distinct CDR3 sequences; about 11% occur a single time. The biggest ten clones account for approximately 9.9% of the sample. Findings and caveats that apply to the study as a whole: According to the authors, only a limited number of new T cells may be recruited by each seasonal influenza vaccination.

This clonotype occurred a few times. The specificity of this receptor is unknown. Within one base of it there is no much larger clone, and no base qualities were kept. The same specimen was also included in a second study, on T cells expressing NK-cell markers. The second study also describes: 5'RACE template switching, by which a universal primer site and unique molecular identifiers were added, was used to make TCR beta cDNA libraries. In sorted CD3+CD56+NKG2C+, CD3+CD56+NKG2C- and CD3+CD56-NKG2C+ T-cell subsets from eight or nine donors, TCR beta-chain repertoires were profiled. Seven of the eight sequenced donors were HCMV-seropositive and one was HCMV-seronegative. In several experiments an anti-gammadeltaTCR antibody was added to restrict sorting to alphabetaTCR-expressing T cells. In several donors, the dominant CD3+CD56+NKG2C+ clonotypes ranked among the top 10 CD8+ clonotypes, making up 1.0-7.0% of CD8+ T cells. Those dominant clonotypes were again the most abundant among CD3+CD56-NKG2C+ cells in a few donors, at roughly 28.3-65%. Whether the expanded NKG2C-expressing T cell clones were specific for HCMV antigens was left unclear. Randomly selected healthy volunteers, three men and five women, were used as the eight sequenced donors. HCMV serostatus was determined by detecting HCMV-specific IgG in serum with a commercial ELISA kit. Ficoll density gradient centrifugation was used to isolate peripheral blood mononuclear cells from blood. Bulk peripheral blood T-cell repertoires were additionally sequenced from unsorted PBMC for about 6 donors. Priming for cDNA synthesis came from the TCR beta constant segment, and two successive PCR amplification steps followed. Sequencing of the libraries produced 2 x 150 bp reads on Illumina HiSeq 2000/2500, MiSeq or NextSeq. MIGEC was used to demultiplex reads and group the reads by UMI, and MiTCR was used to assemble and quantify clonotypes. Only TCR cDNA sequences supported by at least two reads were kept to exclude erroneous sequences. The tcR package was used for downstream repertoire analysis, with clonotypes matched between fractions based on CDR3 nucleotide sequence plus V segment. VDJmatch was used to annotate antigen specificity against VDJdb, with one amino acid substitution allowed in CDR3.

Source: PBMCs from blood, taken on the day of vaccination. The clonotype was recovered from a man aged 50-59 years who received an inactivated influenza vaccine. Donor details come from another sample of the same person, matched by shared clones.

The CDR3 here reads CSARDLPGADTQYF. In nucleotides, the sequence is TGCAGTGCTAGAGATTTACCGGGGGCAGATACGCAGTATTTT. The rearranged chain carries TRBV20-1 and TRBJ2-3; tentative D gene TRBD2, with 6 bases matching. The germline V gene (reference sequence) yields DFQATT for CDR1 and SNEGSKA for CDR2. The CDR3 runs 14 residues from the cysteine to the phenylalanine. The entry retains the CDR3 DNA only, 42 bases that are in frame from base 1. The trim is 0 bases for V and 4 bases for J, with a gap of 11 bases between the germline ends.